A single sample is the source of the 28 T cell receptor beta chains below, sequenced in a study of T cell responses to AZD1222 COVID-19 vaccine. Generated by immunoSEQ multiplex PCR, the TCRdb table keeps only in-frame clones and is missing some. The table includes around 160,000 clones, approximately 94% detected once. The specimen was peripheral blood, collected on day 0 of AZD1222 vaccination. These receptors came from an adult in good health.

J is TRBJ2-7 and V is TRBV7-9; TRBD1 matches at 11 bases. Trimming took 5 bases from V and 6 from J; bases not matched to a gene: 6. CDR1 and CDR2 from the germline V gene are SEHNR and FQNEAQ (reference sequence). This CDR3 has 14 amino acids. CDR3 DNA sequence: TGTGCCAGCAGCCTCGGACAGGGGGCGTCCGAGCAGTACTTC. It specifies CASSLGQGASEQYF.

The rearrangement joins TRBV7-6 to TRBJ1-6; tentative D call: TRBD1 (6 bases). This CDR3 has 15 amino acids. Germline loops: CDR1 SGHVS, CDR2 FNYEAQ. The V and J ends lost 5 bases and 5 bases respectively, with 13 bases between them. The CDR3 sequence is CASSPRGGDNSPLHF. The DNA of the CDR3 is TGTGCCAGCAGCCCGAGGGGGGGAGATAATTCACCCCTCCACTTT.

This clone appeared once. The chain uses TRBV21-1 and TRBJ2-1; the table assigns TRBD2, which was not confirmed against the DNA. TRBV21-1 is reported as a pseudogene. The CDR3 extends over 12 amino acids. CDR3 residues: CATRLLTYEQFF. CDR3 DNA: TGTGCCACCAGACTCCTAACGTATGAGCAGTTCTTC.

This clone was counted only a few times. The chain carries TRBV6-5 and TRBJ2-2; no reliable D call. V lost 6 bases, J lost 0 bases, and 2 bases lay in between. CDR3 size: 12 residues. Germline V gives CDR1 MNHEY, CDR2 SVGAGI. The CDR3 sequence: CASRTNTGELFF. The DNA for the CDR3 is TGTGCCAGCAGAACGAACACCGGGGAGCTGTTTTTT.

V and J are TRBV9 and TRBJ1-6, with a weak D call TRBD1 (5 bases). The CDR3 length is 14 residues. Germline CDR1 reads SGDLS; CDR2 reads YYNGEE. With 3 bases removed from V and 7 bases from J, the gap between germline ends came to 11 bases. This CDR3 reads CASSGTPENSPLHF. The CDR3 coding sequence is TGTGCCAGCAGCGGGACACCGGAAAATTCACCCCTCCACTTT. The variable domain in full, completed from reference TRBV9 and TRBJ1-6, reads DSGVTQTPKHLITATGQRVTLRCSPRSGDLSVYWYQQSLDQGLQFLIQYYNGEERAKGNILERFSAQQFPDLHSELNLSSLELGDSALYFCASSGTPENSPLHFGNGTRLTVT.

The chain recombines TRBV27 with TRBJ2-3; D not resolved. Between the trimmed V and J ends, which lost 6 bases and 6 bases, there was a span of 10 bases. CDR1 and CDR2 (germline): MNHEY, SMNVEV (reference sequence). The CDR3 runs 12 residues. The CDR3 region is CASSLTPDTQYF. DNA for the CDR3: TGTGCCAGCAGCCTTACCCCCGATACGCAGTATTTT.

The chain employs TRBV10-3 and TRBJ1-2, with unresolved D. The CDR3 consists of 14 residues. Trimming left V 6 bases short and J 2 bases short, with 13 bases between. Germline CDR1 ENHRY, CDR2 SYGVKD. CDR3 sequence (DNA): TGTGCCATCAGGGCCCTCCCGGCCAACTATGGCTACACCTTC. Translated, it gives CAIRALPANYGYTF.

This clone turned up a few times. This rearrangement joins TRBV12-5 to TRBJ1-5, with D possibly matching TRBD1 (6 bases). Trimming pared 2 bases from V and 7 bases from J, leaving 15 bases between. This CDR3 is 15 amino acids long. In germline, CDR1 is LGHNT, CDR2 FRNRAP. This CDR3 reads CASGLTQGNGQPQHF. For the CDR3, the DNA is TGTGCTAGTGGTTTGACACAGGGAAATGGACAGCCCCAGCATTTT.

This sequence joins TRBV7-9 and TRBJ2-6; 7 bases agree with TRBD1. The length of the CDR3 is 17 residues. Germline assignment: CDR1 SEHNR and CDR2 FQNEAQ (reference sequence). V gave up 6 bases and J gave up 0 bases; unmatched junction bases: 8. The DNA for the CDR3 is TGTGCCAGCAGTGTCTCCAGGGGGAGCTCTGGGGCCAACGTCCTGACTTTC. It is translated as CASSVSRGSSGANVLTF.

V and J are TRBV11-2 and TRBJ2-2; no firm D call. This CDR3 is built from 12 residues. V lost 2 bases, J lost 7 bases, and 5 bases lay in between. CDR1 is SGHAT, CDR2 FQNNGV, per germline. The CDR3: CASSLIGGELFF. In nucleotides, the CDR3 is TGTGCCAGCAGCTTAATCGGCGGGGAGCTGTTTTTT.

The chain carries TRBV10-2 and TRBJ1-1; the D gene is possibly TRBD1 (6 bases). V lost 8 bases to trimming and J lost 3 bases, with 13 bases between them. The germline V gene has CDR1 WSHSY and CDR2 SAAADI. This CDR3 has 13 amino acids. The CDR3 bases are TGCGCCAGCCGTCAGGGGATCTACACTGAAGCTTTCTTT. Translation gives CASRQGIYTEAFF.

The CDR3 region is CASSQQGDYGYTF. CDR3 in DNA: TGTGCCAGTAGTCAACAGGGTGACTATGGCTACACCTTC. The V gene is TRBV19, the J gene TRBJ1-2; possible D gene TRBD1, 6 bases. Looked up from germline, CDR1 is LNHDA and CDR2 is SQIVND (reference sequence). Trimming left V 5 bases short and J 3 bases short, with 10 bases between. This CDR3 region has 13 residues.

The chain uses TRBV2 and TRBJ2-7; D is perhaps TRBD2 (5 bases). There are 11 residues in the CDR3. The germline CDR1 and CDR2 sequences are SNHLY and FYNNEI. V shed 1 base and J shed 9 bases, with 7 bases lying between them. CDR3 amino acids: CASSEGEGQYF. The CDR3 bases are TGTGCCAGCAGTGAAGGAGAGGGGCAGTACTTC.

This sequence joins TRBV9 and TRBJ2-3; D might be TRBD1 or TRBD2, each matching 5 bases. V was trimmed by 7 bases and J by 1 base, leaving 16 bases between them. Germline CDR1 and CDR2: SGDLS and YYNGEE. This CDR3 spans 15 amino acids. CDR3 nucleotides: TGTGCCAGCTTCAATCCCTGGGGGTGCACAGATACGCAGTATTTT. This codes for CASFNPWGCTDTQYF.

This chain uses TRBV21-1 with TRBJ2-1; TRBD2 is taken as the D call from the table, unchecked against the DNA. TRBV21-1 is shown as a pseudogene. CDR3 length equals 15 residues. This chain's CDR3 is CASSRGLAVYNEQFF. The CDR3 DNA reads TGTGCCAGCAGCAGGGGACTAGCGGTATACAATGAGCAGTTCTTC.

This chain uses TRBV3-1 (or the pseudogene TRBV3-2) with TRBJ2-1; 10 bases fit TRBD2. The germline V gene has CDR1 LGHDT and CDR2 YNNKEL (reference sequence). There are 18 residues in the CDR3. V shed 1 base, J shed 5 bases, and the junction held 11 bases outside the gene matches. This CDR3 reads CASSQGLRTSGQNNEQFF. The CDR3 bases are TGTGCCAGCAGCCAAGGTCTTAGGACTAGCGGACAGAACAATGAGCAGTTCTTC.

The chain employs TRBV12-5 and TRBJ1-4, with TRBD1 as a possible D gene (5 bases). Trimming took 1 base from V and 6 from J, leaving 12 bases between them. Germline loops: CDR1 LGHNT, CDR2 FRNRAP. The CDR3 spans 15 residues. CDR3 sequence: CASGLGQGWDEKLFF. The CDR3, as DNA: TGTGCTAGTGGTTTGGGGCAGGGCTGGGATGAAAAACTGTTTTTT.

The chain recombines TRBV2 with TRBJ2-2; TRBD1 matches at 8 bases. CDR3 length equals 13 residues. The germline V gene encodes CDR1 SNHLY and CDR2 FYNNEI. Unmatched junction bases numbered 7, after V lost 6 bases and J lost 10 bases. CDR3 nucleotides: TGTGCCAGCAGCGGCGACAGGGGCGTGGAGCTGTTTTTT. Translating it yields CASSGDRGVELFF.

The J gene is TRBJ1-1, the V gene TRBV5-1, with a weak D call TRBD1 (5 bases). Trimming removed 0 bases from V and 2 bases from J, with 14 bases in between. Germline lookup yields CDR1 SGHRS and CDR2 YFSETQ. The CDR3 extends over 16 amino acids. CDR3 residues: CASSLEVIGANTEAFF. CDR3 sequence (DNA): TGCGCCAGCAGCTTGGAAGTAATAGGGGCAAACACTGAAGCTTTCTTT.

The chain combines TRBV2 with TRBJ1-3, with 8 nucleotides matching TRBD1. V was pared by 6 bases and J by 3 bases, with 7 bases of the junction left unmatched. Germline values: CDR1 SNHLY, CDR2 FYNNEI. The CDR3 extends over 15 amino acids. In nucleotides, the CDR3 is TGTGCCAGCAGCGCACAGGGGGGTGATGGAAACACCATATATTTT. This gives the protein CASSAQGGDGNTIYF.

The sample holds a few counts of this clone. The chain carries TRBV18 and TRBJ1-4; TRBD1 matches at 10 bases. The CDR3 runs 15 residues. The V gene's germline CDR1 is KGHSH and CDR2 LQKENI. V lost 6 bases, J lost 8 bases, and 9 bases stayed unmatched. The CDR3 spells CASSSTGQGREKLFF. CDR3 nucleotide sequence: TGTGCCAGCTCGTCCACGGGACAGGGGCGGGAAAAACTGTTTTTT. Full variable domain (outside the CDR3, taken from reference TRBV18 and TRBJ1-4): NAGVMQNPRHLVRRRGQEARLRCSPMKGHSHVYWYRQLPEEGLKFMVYLQKENIIDESGMPKERFSAEFPKEGPSILRIQQVVRGDSAAYFCASSSTGQGREKLFFGSGTQLSVL.

This clone was picked up one time. CDR3 sequence (DNA): TGTGCCAGCAGCTTACAGAGCCAGGCGGTTAGCACAGATACGCAGTATTTT. This gives the protein CASSLQSQAVSTDTQYF. This chain joins TRBV7-9 and TRBJ2-3; D is uncertain. CDR3 size: 17 residues. CDR1 is SEHNR, CDR2 FQNEAQ, per germline (reference sequence). Trimming pared 2 bases from V and 0 bases from J, leaving 15 bases between.

This clone was observed a single time. The chain carries TRBV19 and TRBJ1-3, with D possibly TRBD1 on 5 matching bases. The ends were cut back, 4 bases at V and 3 bases at J, with 10 bases in the middle. Per germline, CDR1 LNHDA and CDR2 SQIVND (reference sequence). CDR3 size: 14 residues. The CDR3 bases are TGTGCCAGTAGTACGGGGGGAAATGGAAACACCATATATTTT. Its translation: CASSTGGNGNTIYF. The complete variable domain, with remaining parts taken from reference TRBV19 and TRBJ1-3, reads DGGITQSPKYLFRKEGQNVTLSCEQNLNHDAMYWYRQDPGQGLRLIYYSQIVNDFQKGDIAEGYSVSREKKESFPLTVTSAQKNPTAFYLCASSTGGNGNTIYFGEGSWLTVV.

The rearrangement links TRBV12-3 or TRBV12-4 to TRBJ1-3, with D unresolved. The CDR3 runs to 12 residues. V gave up 4 bases and J gave up 4 bases, with 5 bases separating them. CDR3 in amino acids: CASSSRGNTIYF. For the CDR3, the DNA is TGTGCCAGCAGTTCCCGGGGAAACACCATATATTTT.

The chain employs TRBV9 and TRBJ2-3, with a possible D match to TRBD1 (5 bases). The germline CDR1 and CDR2 sequences are SGDLS and YYNGEE. The CDR3 runs to 13 residues. Trimming shortened V by 0 bases and J by 8 bases, and 10 bases separated the two germline ends. The CDR3 DNA is TGTGCCAGCAGCGTAGATCAGCAGGGTACGCAGTATTTT. It translates to CASSVDQQGTQYF.

This sequence joins TRBV6-5 and TRBJ1-2, with D possibly matching TRBD1 (5 bases). Germline values: CDR1 MNHEY, CDR2 SVGAGI. This CDR3 has 14 amino acids. V gave up 2 bases and J gave up 4 bases, with 11 bases separating them. CDR3 loop: CASSYAGSSYGYTF. The CDR3 coding sequence is TGTGCCAGCAGTTACGCAGGGTCCTCCTATGGCTACACCTTC.

This clone was found a few times. The same CDR3 can be traced to other DNA sequences in this sample. The genes are TRBV6-5 and TRBJ2-6, with D possibly called TRBD1 or TRBD2 (5 bases each). Germline values: CDR1 MNHEY, CDR2 SVGAGI. This CDR3 contains 15 residues. Trimming took 6 bases from V and 4 from J, leaving 13 bases between them. CDR3 sequence (DNA): TGTGCCAGCAGGGATGGGGGATCAGGGGCCAACGTCCTGACTTTC. Amino acids: CASRDGGSGANVLTF.

V gene TRBV2 combines with J gene TRBJ1-2; D gene ambiguous. The CDR3 sequence is 14 residues long. V was trimmed by 3 bases and J by 0 bases, leaving 8 bases between them. Looked up from germline, CDR1 is SNHLY and CDR2 is FYNNEI. The CDR3 region is CASSDSPTNYGYTF. The DNA of the CDR3 is TGTGCCAGCAGTGACAGTCCAACTAACTATGGCTACACCTTC.